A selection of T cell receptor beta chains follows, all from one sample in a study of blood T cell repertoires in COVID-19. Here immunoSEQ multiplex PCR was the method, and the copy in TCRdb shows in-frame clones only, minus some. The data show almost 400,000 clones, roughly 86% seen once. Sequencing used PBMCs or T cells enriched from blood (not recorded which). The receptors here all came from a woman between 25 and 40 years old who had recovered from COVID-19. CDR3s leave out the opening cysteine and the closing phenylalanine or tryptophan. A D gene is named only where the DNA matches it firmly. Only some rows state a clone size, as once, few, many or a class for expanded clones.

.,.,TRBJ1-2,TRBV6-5,ASSLRAGDGYT
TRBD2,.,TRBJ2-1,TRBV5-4,ASSLFGFGTSGYNEQF
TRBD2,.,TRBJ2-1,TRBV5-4,ASARAGGPMVNEQF
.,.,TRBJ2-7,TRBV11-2,ASKVGGPYEQY
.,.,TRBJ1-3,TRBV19,ASSRAGSGNTIY
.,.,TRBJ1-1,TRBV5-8,ASSLSISSRGNTEAF
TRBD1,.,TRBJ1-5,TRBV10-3,AISDPGQGGQPQH
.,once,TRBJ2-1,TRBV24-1,ATSDFEGWSNNEQF
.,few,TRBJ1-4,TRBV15,ATSRVGSRGEKLF
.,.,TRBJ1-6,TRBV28,ASRKPQGRSPLH
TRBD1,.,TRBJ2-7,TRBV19,ASGPGTGPHEQY